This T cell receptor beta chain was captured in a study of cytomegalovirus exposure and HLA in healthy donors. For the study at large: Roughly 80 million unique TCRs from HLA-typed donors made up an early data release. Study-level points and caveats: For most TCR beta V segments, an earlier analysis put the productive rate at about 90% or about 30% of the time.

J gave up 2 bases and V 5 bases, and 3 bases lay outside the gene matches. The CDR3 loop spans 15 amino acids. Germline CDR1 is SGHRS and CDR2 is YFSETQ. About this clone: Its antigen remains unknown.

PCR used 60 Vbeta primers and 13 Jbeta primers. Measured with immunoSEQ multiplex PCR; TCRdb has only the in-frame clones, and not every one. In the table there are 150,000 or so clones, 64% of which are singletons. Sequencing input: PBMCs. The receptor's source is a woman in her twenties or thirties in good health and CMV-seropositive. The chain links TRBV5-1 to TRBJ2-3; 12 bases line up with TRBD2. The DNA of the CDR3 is TGCGCCAGCAGGTCTAGCGGGAGGGTCACAGATACGCAGTATTTT. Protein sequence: CASRSSGRVTDTQYF.